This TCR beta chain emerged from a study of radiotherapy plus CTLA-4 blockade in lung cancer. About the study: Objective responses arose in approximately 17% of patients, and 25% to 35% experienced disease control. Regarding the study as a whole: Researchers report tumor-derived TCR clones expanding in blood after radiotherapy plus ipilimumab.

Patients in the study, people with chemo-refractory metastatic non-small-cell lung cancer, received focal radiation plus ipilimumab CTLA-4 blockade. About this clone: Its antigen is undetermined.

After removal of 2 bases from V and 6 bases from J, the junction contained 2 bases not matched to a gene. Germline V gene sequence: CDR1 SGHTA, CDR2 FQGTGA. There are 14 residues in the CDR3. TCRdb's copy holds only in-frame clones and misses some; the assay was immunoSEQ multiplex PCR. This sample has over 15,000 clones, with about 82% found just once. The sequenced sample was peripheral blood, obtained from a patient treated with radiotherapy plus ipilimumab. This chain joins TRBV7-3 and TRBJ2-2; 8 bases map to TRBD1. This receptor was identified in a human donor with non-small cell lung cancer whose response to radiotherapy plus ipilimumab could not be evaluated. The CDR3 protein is CASSLQGAAGELFF. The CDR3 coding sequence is TGTGCCAGCAGCTTACAGGGGGCCGCCGGGGAGCTGTTTTTT.